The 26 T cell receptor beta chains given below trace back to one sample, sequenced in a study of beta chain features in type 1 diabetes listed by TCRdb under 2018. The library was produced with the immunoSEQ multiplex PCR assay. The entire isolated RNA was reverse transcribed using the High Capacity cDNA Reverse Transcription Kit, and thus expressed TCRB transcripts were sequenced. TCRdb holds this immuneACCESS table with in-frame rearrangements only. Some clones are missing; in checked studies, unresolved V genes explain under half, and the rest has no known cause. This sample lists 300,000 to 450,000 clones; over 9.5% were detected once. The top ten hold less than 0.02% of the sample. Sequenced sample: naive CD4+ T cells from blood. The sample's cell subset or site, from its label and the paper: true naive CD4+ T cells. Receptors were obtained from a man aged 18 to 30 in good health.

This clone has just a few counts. The CDR3 nucleotides are TGCAGCGGTGGGACAGGGGGAAACACTGAAGCTTTCTTT. Its translation is CSGGTGGNTEAFF. The chain employs TRBV29-1 and TRBJ1-1; TRBD1 agrees at 11 bases. The germline CDR1 and CDR2 sequences are SQVTM and ANQGSEA. V trimming: 7 bases; J trimming: 2 bases; junction bases outside the gene matches: 3. The CDR3 totals 13 residues.

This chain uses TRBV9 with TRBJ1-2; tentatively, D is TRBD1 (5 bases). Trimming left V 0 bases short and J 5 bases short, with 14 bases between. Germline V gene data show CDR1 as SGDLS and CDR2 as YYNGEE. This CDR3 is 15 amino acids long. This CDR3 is CASSVASRVIYGYTF. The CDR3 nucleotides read TGTGCCAGCAGCGTAGCTTCCAGGGTGATATATGGCTACACCTTC.

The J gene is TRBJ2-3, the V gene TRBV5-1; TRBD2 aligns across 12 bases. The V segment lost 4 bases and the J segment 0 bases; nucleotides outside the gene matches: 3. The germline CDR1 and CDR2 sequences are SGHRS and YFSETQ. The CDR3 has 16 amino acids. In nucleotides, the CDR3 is TGCGCCAGCAGCCCCACTAGCGGGGGGAGCACAGATACGCAGTATTTT. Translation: CASSPTSGGSTDTQYF.

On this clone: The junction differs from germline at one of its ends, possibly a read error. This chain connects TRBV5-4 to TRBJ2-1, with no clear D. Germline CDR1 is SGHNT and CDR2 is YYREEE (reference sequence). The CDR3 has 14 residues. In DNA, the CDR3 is TGCGCCAGCAGCCAAGATGTCAGGCTCAATGAGCAGTTCTTC. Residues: CASSQDVRLNEQFF.

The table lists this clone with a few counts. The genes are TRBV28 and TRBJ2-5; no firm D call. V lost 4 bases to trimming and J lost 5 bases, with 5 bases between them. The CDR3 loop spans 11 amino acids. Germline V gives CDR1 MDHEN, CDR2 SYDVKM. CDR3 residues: CASSSSETQYF. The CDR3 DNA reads TGTGCCAGCAGTTCCTCGGAGACCCAGTACTTC.

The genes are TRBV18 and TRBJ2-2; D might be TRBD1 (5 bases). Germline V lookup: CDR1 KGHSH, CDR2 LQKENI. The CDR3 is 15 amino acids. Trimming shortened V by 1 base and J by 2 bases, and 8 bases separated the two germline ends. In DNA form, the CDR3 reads TGTGCCAGCTCACCACGAAGGGGAAACACCGGGGAGCTGTTTTTT. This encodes CASSPRRGNTGELFF. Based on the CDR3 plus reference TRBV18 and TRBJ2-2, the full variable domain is NAGVMQNPRHLVRRRGQEARLRCSPMKGHSHVYWYRQLPEEGLKFMVYLQKENIIDESGMPKERFSAEFPKEGPSILRIQQVVRGDSAAYFCASSPRRGNTGELFFGEGSRLTVL.

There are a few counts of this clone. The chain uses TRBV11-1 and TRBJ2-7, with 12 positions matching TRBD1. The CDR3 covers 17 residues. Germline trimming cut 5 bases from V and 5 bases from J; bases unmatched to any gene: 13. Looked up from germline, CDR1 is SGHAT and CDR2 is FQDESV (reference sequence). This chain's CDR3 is CASSRKLPGQGAHEQYF. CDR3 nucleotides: TGTGCCAGCAGCCGTAAACTACCGGGACAGGGGGCCCACGAGCAGTACTTC. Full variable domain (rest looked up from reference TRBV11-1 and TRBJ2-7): EAEVAQSPRYKITEKSQAVAFWCDPISGHATLYWYRQILGQGPELLVQFQDESVVDDSQLPKDRFSAERLKGVDSTLKIQPAELGDSAMYLCASSRKLPGQGAHEQYFGPGTRLTVT.

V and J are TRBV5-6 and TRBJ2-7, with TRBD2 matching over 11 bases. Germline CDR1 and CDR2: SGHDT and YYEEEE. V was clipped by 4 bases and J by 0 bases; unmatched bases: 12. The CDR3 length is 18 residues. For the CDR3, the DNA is TGTGCCAGCAGCACACCCGGGTTAGCGGGGGGGAGCTCCTACGAGCAGTACTTC. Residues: CASSTPGLAGGSSYEQYF. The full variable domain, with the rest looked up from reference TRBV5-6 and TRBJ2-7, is DAGVTQSPTHLIKTRGQQVTLRCSPKSGHDTVSWYQQALGQGPQFIFQYYEEEERQRGNFPDRFSGHQFPNYSSELNVNALLLGDSALYLCASSTPGLAGGSSYEQYFGPGTRLTVT.

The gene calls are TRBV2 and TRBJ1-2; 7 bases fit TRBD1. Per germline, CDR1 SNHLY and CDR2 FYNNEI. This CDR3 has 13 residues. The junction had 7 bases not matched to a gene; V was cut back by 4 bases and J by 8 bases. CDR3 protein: CASSGQGLQGYTF. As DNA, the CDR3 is TGTGCCAGCAGTGGACAGGGTTTACAGGGCTACACCTTC.

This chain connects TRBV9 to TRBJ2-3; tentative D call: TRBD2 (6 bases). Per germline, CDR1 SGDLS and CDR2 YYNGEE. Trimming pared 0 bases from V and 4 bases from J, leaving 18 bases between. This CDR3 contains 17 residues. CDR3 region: CASSVDPGRGAADTQYF. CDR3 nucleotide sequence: TGTGCCAGCAGCGTAGACCCCGGCCGCGGGGCCGCAGATACGCAGTATTTT. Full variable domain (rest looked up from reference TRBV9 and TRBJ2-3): DSGVTQTPKHLITATGQRVTLRCSPRSGDLSVYWYQQSLDQGLQFLIQYYNGEERAKGNILERFSAQQFPDLHSELNLSSLELGDSALYFCASSVDPGRGAADTQYFGPGTRLTVL.

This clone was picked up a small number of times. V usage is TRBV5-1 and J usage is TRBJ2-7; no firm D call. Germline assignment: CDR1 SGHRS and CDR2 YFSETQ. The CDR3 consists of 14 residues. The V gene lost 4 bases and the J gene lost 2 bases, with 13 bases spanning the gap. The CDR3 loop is CASSPLERTYEQYF. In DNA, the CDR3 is TGCGCCAGCAGCCCCTTGGAGAGAACCTACGAGCAGTACTTC.

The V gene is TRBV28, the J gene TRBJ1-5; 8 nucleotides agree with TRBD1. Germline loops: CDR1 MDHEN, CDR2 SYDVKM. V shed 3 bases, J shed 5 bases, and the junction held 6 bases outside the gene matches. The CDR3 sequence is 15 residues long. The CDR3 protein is CASSFHQGADQPQHF. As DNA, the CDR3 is TGTGCCAGCAGTTTCCATCAGGGGGCGGATCAGCCCCAGCATTTT.

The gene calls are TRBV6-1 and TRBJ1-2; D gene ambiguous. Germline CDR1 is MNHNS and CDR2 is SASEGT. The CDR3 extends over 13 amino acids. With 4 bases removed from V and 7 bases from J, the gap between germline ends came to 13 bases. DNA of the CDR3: TGTGCCAGCAGTGCCCCCCCGAGTCGTGGCTACACCTTC. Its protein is CASSAPPSRGYTF.

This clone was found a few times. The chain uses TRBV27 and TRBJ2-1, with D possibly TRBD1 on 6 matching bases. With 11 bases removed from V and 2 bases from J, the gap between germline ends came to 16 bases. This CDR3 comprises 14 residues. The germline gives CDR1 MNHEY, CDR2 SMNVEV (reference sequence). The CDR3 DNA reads TGTGCCGCAGCCGGGACAAAAACCTACAATGAGCAGTTCTTC. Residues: CAAAGTKTYNEQFF.

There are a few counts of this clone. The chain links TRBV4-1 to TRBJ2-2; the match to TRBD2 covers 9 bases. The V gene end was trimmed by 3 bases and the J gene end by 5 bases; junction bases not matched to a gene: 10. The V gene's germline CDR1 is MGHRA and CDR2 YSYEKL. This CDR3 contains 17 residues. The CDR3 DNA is TGCGCCAGCAGCCACCGGATAGCGGGGGCCAGGACCGGGGAGCTGTTTTTT. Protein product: CASSHRIAGARTGELFF.

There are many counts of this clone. The chain's CDR3 is CASSHGLDNEQFF. CDR3 sequence (DNA): TGCGCCAGCAGCCATGGCCTGGACAATGAGCAGTTCTTC. This rearrangement joins TRBV4-3 to TRBJ2-1; D is ambiguous. Trimming shortened V by 3 bases and J by 5 bases, and 8 bases separated the two germline ends. The CDR3 consists of 13 residues. CDR1 is LGHNA and CDR2 is YSLEER in the germline V gene.

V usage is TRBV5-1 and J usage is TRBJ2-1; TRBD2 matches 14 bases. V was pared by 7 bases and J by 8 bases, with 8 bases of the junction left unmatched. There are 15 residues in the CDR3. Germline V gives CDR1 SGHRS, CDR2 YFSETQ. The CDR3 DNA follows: TGCGCCAGCGAAACCGGGACTAGCGGGAGAGATGAGCAGTTCTTC. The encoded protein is CASETGTSGRDEQFF.

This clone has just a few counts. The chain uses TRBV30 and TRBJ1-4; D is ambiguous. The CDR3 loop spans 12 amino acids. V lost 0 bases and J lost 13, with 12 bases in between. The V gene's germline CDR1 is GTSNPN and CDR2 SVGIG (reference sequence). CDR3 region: CAWSVWSSGLFF. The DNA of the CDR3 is TGTGCCTGGAGTGTGTGGAGTAGTGGACTGTTTTTT.

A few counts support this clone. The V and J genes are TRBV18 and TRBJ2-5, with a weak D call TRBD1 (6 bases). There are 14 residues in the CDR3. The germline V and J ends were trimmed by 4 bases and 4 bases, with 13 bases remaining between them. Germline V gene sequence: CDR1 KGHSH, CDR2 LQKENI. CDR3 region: CASSLTDSTETQYF. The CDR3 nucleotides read TGTGCCAGCTCACTTACGGACAGCACAGAGACCCAGTACTTC.

DNA of the CDR3: TGTGCCTGGAGGGGACAGGGGGCGGAAAAACTGTTTTTT. This gives the protein CAWRGQGAEKLFF. The chain carries TRBV30 and TRBJ1-4, with 12 bases aligning to TRBD1. Unmatched junction bases numbered 1, after V lost 3 bases and J lost 8 bases. The V gene's germline CDR1 is GTSNPN and CDR2 SVGIG (reference sequence). CDR3 length: 13 amino acids. The whole variable domain, remainder taken from reference TRBV30 and TRBJ1-4, is SQTIHQWPATLVQPVGSPLSLECTVEGTSNPNLYWYRQAAGRGLQLLFYSVGIGQISSEVPQNLSASRPQDRQFILSSKKLLLSDSGFYLCAWRGQGAEKLFFGSGTQLSVL.

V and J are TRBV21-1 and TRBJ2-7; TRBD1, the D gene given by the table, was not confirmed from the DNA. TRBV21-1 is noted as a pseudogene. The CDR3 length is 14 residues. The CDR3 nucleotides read TGTGCCCATAGCGGGGACAGGGGGAACTACGAGCAGTACTTC. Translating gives CAHSGDRGNYEQYF.

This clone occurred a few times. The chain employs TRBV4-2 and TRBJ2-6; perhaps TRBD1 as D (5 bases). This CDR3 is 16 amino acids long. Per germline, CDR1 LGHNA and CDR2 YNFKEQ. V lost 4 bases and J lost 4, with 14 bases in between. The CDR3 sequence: CASSRSQDSGANVLTF. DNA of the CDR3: TGTGCCAGCAGCCGCTCACAGGATTCCGGGGCCAACGTCCTGACTTTC.

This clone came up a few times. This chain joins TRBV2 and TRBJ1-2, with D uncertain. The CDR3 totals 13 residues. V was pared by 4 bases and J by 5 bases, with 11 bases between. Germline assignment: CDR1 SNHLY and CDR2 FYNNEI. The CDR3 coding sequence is TGTGCCAGCAGTGTTCGGGTCCGGTATGGCTACACCTTC. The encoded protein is CASSVRVRYGYTF.

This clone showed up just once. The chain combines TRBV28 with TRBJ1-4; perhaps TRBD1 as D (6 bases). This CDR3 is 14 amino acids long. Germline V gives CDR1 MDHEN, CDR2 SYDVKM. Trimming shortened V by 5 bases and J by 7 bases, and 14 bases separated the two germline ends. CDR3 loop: CASSTAQGGEKLFF. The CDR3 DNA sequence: TGTGCCAGCAGTACGGCTCAAGGGGGTGAAAAACTGTTTTTT.

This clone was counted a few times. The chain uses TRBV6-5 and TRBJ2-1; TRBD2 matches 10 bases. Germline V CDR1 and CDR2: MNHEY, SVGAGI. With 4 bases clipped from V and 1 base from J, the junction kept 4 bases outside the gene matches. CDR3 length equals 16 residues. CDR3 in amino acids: CASSFVSGGSYNEQFF. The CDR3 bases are TGTGCCAGCAGTTTCGTTAGCGGGGGGTCCTACAATGAGCAGTTCTTC.

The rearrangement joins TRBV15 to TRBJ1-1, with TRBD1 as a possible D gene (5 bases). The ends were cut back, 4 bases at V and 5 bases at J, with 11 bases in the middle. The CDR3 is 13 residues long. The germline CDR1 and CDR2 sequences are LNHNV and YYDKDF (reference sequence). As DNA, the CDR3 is TGTGCCACCAGCATGCGGGACGCAACTGAAGCTTTCTTT. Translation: CATSMRDATEAFF.